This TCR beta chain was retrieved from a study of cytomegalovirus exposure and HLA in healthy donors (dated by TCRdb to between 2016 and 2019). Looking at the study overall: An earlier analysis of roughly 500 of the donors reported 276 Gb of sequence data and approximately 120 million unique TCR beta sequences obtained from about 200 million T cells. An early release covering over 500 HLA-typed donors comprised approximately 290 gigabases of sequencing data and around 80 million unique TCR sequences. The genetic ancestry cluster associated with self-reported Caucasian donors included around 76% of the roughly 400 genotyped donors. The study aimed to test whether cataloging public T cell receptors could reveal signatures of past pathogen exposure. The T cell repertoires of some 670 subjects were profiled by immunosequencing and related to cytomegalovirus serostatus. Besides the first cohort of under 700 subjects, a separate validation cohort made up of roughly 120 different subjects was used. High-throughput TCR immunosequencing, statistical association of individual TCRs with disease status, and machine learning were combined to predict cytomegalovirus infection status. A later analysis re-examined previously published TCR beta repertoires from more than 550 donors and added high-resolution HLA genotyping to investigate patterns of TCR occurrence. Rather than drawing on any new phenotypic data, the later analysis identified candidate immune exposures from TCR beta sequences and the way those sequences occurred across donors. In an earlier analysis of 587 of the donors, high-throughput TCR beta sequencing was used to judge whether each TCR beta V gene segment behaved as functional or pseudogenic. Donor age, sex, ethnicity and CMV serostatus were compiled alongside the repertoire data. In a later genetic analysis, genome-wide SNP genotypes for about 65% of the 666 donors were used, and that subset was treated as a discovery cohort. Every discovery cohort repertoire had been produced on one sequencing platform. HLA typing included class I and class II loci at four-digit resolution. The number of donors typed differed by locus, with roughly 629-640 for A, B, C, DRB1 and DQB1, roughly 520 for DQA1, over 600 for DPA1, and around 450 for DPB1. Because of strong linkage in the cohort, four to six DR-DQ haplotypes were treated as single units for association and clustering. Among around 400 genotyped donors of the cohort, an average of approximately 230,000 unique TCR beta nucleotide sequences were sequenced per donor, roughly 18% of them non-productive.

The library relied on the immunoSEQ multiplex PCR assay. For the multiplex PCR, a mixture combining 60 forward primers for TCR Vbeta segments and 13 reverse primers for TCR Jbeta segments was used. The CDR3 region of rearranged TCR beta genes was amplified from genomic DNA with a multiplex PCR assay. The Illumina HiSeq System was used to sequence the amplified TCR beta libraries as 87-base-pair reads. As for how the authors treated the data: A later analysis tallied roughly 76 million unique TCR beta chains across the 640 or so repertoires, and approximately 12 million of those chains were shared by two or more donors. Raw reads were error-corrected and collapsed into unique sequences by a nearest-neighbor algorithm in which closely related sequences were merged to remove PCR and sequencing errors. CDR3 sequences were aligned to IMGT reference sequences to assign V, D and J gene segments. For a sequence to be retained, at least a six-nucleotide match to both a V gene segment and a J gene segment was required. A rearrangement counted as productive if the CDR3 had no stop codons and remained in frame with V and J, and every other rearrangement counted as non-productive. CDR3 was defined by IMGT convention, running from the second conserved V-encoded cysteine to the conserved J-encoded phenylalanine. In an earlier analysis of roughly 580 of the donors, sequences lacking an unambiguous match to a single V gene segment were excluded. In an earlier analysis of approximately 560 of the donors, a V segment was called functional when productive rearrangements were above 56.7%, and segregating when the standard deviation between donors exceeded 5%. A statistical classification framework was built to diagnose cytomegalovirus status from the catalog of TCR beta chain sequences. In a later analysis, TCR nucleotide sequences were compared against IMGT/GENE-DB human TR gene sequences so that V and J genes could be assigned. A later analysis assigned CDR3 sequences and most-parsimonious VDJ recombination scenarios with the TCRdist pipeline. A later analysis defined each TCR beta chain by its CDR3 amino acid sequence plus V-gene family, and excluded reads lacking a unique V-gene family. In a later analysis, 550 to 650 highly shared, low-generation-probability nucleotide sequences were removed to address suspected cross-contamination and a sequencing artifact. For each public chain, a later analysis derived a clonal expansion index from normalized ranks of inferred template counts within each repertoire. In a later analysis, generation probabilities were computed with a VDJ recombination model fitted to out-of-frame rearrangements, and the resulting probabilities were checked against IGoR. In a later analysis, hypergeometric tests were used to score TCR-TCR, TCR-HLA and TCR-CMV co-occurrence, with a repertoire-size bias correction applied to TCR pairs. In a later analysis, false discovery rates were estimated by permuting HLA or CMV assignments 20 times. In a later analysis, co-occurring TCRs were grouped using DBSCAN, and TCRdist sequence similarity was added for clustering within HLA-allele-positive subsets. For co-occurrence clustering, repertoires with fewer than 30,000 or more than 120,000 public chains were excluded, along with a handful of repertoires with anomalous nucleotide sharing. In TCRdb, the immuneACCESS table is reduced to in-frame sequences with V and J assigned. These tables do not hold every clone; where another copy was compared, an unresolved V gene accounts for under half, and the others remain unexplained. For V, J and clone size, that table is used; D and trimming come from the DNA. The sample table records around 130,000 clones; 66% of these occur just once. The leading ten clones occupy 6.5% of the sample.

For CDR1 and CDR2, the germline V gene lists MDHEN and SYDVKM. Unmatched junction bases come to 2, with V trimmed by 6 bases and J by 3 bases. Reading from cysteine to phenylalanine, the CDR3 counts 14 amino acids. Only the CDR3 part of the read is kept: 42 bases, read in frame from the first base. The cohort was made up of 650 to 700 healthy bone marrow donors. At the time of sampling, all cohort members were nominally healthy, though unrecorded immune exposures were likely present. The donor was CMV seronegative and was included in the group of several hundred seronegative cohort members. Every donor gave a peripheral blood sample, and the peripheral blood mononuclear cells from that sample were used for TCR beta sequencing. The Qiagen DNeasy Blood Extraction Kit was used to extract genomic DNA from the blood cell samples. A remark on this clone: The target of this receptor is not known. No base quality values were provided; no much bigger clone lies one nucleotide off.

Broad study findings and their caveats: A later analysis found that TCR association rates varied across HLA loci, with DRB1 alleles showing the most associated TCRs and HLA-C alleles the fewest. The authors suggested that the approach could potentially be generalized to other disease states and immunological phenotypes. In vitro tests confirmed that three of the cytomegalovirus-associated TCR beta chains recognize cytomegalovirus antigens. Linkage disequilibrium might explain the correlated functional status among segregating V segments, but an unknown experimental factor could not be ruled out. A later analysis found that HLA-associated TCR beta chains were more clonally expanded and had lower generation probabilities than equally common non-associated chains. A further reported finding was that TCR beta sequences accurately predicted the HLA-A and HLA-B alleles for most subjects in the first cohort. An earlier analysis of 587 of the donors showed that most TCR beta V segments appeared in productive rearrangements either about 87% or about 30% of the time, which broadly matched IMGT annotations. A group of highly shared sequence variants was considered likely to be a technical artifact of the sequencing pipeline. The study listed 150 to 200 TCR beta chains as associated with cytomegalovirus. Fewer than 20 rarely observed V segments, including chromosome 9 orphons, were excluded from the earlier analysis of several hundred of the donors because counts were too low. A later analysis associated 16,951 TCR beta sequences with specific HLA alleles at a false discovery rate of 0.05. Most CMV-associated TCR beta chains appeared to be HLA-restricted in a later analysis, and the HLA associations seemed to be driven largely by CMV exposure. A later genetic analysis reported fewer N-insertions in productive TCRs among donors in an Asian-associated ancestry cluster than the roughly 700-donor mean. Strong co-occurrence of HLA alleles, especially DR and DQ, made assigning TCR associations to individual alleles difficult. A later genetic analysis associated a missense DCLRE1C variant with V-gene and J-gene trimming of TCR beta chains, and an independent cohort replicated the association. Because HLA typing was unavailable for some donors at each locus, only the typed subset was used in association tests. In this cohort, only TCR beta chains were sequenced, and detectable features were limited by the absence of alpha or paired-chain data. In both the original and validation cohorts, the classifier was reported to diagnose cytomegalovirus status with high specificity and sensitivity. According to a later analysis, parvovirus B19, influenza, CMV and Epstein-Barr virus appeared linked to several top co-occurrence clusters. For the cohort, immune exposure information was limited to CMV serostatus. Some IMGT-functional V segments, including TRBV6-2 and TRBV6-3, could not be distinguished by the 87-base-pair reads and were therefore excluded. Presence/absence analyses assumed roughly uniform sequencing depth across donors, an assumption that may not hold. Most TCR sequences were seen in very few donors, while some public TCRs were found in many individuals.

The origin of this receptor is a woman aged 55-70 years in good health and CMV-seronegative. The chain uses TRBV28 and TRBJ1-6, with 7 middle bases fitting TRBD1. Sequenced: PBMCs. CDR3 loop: CASRGQIYNSPLHF. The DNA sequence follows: TGTGCCAGCAGGGGACAGATCTATAATTCACCCCTCCACTTT.